This note documents a single T cell receptor (beta chain) sequence. This sample was taken from a study of blood T cell repertoires in COVID-19. Across the whole study: The study drew acute and convalescent COVID-19 samples from the United States, Italy and Spain.

The assay was immunoSEQ multiplex PCR, and TCRdb's table has in-frame clones only and misses some. The table has 200,000 to 250,000 clones, approximately 80% seen once. Deletions cut 0 bases from V and 5 bases from J, with 9 bases between. Germline loops: CDR1 SGHTA, CDR2 FQGNSA. The CDR3 covers 14 residues. The source is a human donor in a cohort sampled during active COVID-19. Sequenced sample: peripheral blood. The rearrangement uses TRBV7-2 and TRBJ2-3, with TRBD1 as a possible D gene (6 bases). CDR3 sequence (DNA): TGTGCCAGCAGCTTAGCAGGACAGTTAGATACGCAGTATTTT. It is translated as CASSLAGQLDTQYF.